This T cell receptor (beta chain) was sequenced for a study of blood T cell repertoires in COVID-19. Germline V gives CDR1 MDHEN, CDR2 SYDVKM. V was pared by 7 bases and J by 1 base, with 5 bases of the junction left unmatched. The CDR3 spans 14 residues. Method: immunoSEQ multiplex PCR; TCRdb's copy keeps in-frame clones and lacks some. Seen here are around 60,000 clones, under 90% observed once, and the top ten hold roughly 28%. The sample was peripheral blood. The sequence was collected from an elderly woman with active or convalescent COVID-19. This chain joins TRBV28 and TRBJ2-3, with 7 bases lining up with TRBD1. As DNA, the CDR3 is TGTGCCAGCAAACCCCAGGGGGGCACAGATACGCAGTATTTT. Translation gives CASKPQGGTDTQYF.